This T cell receptor (beta chain) was retrieved from a study of cytomegalovirus exposure and HLA in healthy donors. The PCR was carried out with 60 Vbeta primers and 13 Jbeta primers. Repertoires were generated with immunoSEQ multiplex PCR, while TCRdb's copy carries only in-frame clones and drops some. The sample shows under 200,000 clones, nearly 80% of them seen only once. The ends lost 6 bases at V and 2 bases at J; junction bases unmatched: 5. The germline V gene encodes CDR1 MDHEN and CDR2 SYDVKM. The CDR3 is made up of 14 amino acids. Comment on this clone: Its target is unknown.

Points from the study as a whole: A later analysis by the authors found several of the most significant clusters apparently linked to common viral pathogens. The likely explanation for a cluster of highly shared sequence variants was sequencing artifact.

This chain links TRBV28 with TRBJ1-2; 8 bases match TRBD1. Specimen: PBMCs. The origin of this receptor is a man over 45 in good health and CMV-seropositive. The CDR3 nucleotides read TGTGCCAGCAGAACAGGGGGAGGGAACTATGGCTACACCTTC. Translation gives CASRTGGGNYGYTF.